These 7 T cell receptor beta chains were all obtained from the same sample, sequenced in a study of Graves' ophthalmopathy and Graves' hyperthyroidism. The study amplified TCR beta CDR3 regions using RNA transcripts. The first-round RT-PCR employed HTBI primers together with the Qiagen OneStep RT-PCR kit. A multiplex PCR was then performed as the second round. Via MiXCR, TCRdb re-called the multiplex PCR reads, giving one row per CDR3 protein. The sample consists of roughly 1.1 million distinct CDR3 sequences, 35% to 40% of them appearing once. Sequences were obtained from peripheral blood or thyroid tissue (not recorded which). The receptors here all came from an adult man with Graves' hyperthyroidism.

The J gene is TRBJ2-7, the V gene TRBV20-1; TRBD1 agrees at 7 bases. Trimming at V came to 3 bases and at J to 0 bases, leaving 5 bases not matched to a gene. This CDR3 is 14 amino acids long. Germline assignment: CDR1 DFQATT and CDR2 SNEGSKA (reference sequence). The DNA of the CDR3 is TGCAGTGCTAGGGGACAGAGAAGCTCCTACGAGCAGTACTTC. It specifies CSARGQRSSYEQYF.

The chain combines TRBV5-6 with TRBJ2-7; D is possibly TRBD2 (5 bases). Trimming pared 1 base from V and 5 bases from J, leaving 13 bases between. Germline V lookup: CDR1 SGHDT, CDR2 YYEEEE. The length of the CDR3 is 14 residues. The CDR3 is CASSLSPSRHEQYF. CDR3 nucleotides: TGTGCCAGCAGCTTGTCCCCTAGCCGCCACGAGCAGTACTTC.

The J gene is TRBJ2-1, the V gene TRBV7-9; 15 bases are shared with TRBD2. The CDR3 has 14 residues. Germline V gene data show CDR1 as SEHNR and CDR2 as FQNEAQ (reference sequence). V dropped 3 bases and J dropped 15; count of bases not matched to a gene: 6. CDR3 nucleotide sequence: TGTGCCAGCAGCTTCCCTGGACTAGCGGGAGGGCCGTTCTTC. Protein: CASSFPGLAGGPFF.

The chain uses TRBV2 and TRBJ1-4, with D unclear. V was shortened by 4 bases and J by 6 bases, with 18 bases between the two germline ends. Germline values: CDR1 SNHLY, CDR2 FYNNEI. The CDR3 totals 16 residues. Here the CDR3 reads CASSATLTRRDEKLFF. CDR3 nucleotide sequence: TGTGCCAGCAGTGCGACCCTGACACGCCGGGATGAAAAACTGTTTTTT.

This clonotype occurred a few times. The genes are TRBV20-1 and TRBJ1-5, with 11 bases aligning to TRBD1. Germline-derived CDR1 and CDR2 are DFQATT and SNEGSKA (reference sequence). CDR3 length: 18 amino acids. J gave up 0 bases and V 1 base, and 8 bases lay outside the gene matches. This CDR3 reads CSARAPGQGVYSNQPQHF. CDR3 DNA: TGCAGTGCTAGAGCCCCGGGACAGGGGGTTTATAGCAATCAGCCCCAGCATTTT.

This clonotype was observed at least ten times. The chain has TRBV9 and TRBJ2-7, with 7 positions matching TRBD2. The CDR3 extends over 15 amino acids. J lost 1 base, V lost 0 bases, and 4 bases had no gene match. CDR1 and CDR2 from the germline V gene are SGDLS and YYNGEE. CDR3 nucleotide sequence: TGTGCCAGCAGCGTAGGTGCTAGCGGATCCTACGAGCAGTACTTC. Residues: CASSVGASGSYEQYF.

This clonotype was observed a handful of times. J is TRBJ2-7 and V is TRBV7-2; 14 bases are a match to TRBD2. This CDR3 spans 18 amino acids. The germline gives CDR1 SGHTA, CDR2 FQGNSA. J was trimmed by 0 bases and V by 3 bases; bases with no gene match: 7. The CDR3 DNA is TGTGCCAGCAGCTTCAGACCGGGACTAGCGGGGGTCTCCTACGAGCAGTACTTC. It is translated as CASSFRPGLAGVSYEQYF.